In this sample, the clone carrying this T cell receptor beta chain turned up many times. This sample stems from a study of human T cells and chemical hapten exposure. Turning to the study itself: The patients were mostly female; they had alopecia areata, totalis or universalis.

The trim removed 6 bases at V and 2 bases at J, leaving 10 bases unmatched. The CDR3 spans 15 residues. Germline CDR1 and CDR2: MDHEN and SYDVKM. The time point here: patch test 3, about 24 weeks after DPC sensitization. Treatment of the sample: therapeutic diphenylcyclopropenone sensitization with weekly scalp DPC. TCRdb itself ran the RACE reads through MiXCR, one entry per CDR3 protein. The table records around 85,000 distinct CDR3 sequences, 10% to 15% of them present only once. The receptor's source is a woman aged 45 to 65 with alopecia areata. Some clones in this sample may be carry-over from other donors' samples. The rearrangement joins TRBV28 to TRBJ2-7; 7 nucleotides line up with TRBD2. This material consisted of whole blood, taken in connection with sensitization to the hapten diphenylcyclopropenone (DPC). As DNA, the CDR3 is TGTGCCAGCAGACCTGCCGGGACTACTACCTACGAGCAGTACTTC. It codes for CASRPAGTTTYEQYF.